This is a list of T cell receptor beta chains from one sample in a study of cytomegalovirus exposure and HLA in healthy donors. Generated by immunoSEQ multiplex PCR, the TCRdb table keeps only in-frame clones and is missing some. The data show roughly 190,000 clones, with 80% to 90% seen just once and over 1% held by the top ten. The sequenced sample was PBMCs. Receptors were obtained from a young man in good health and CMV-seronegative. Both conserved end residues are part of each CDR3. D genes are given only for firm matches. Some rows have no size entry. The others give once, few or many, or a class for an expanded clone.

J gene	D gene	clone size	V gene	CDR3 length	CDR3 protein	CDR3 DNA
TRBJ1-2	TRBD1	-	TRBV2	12	CASSGTAYGYTF	TGTGCCAGCAGCGGGACAGCCTATGGCTACACCTTC
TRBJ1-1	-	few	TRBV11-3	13	CASSPRVNTEAFF	TGTGCCAGCAGCCCCAGGGTGAACACTGAAGCTTTCTTT
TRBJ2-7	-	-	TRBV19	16	CASSIASTGTHYEQYF	TGTGCCAGTAGTATAGCCTCAACCGGGACACACTACGAGCAGTACTTC
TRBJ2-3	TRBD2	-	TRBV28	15	CATTDPGGITDTQYF	TGTGCCACCACGGACCCGGGGGGGATCACAGATACGCAGTATTTT
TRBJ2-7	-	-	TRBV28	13	CASSFSQGYEQYF	TGTGCCAGTAGTTTTTCTCAGGGATACGAGCAGTACTTC
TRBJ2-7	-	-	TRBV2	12	CASSRSKYEQYF	TGTGCCAGCAGCCGCAGTAAATACGAGCAGTACTTC
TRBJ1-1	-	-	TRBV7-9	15	CASSLGRRMNTEAFF	TGTGCCAGCAGCTTAGGTAGGAGGATGAACACTGAAGCTTTCTTT
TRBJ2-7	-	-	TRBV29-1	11	CSERVGSEQYF	TGCAGCGAGAGGGTCGGTAGCGAGCAGTACTTC
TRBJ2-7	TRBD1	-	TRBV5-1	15	CASSLGQGQGHEQYF	TGCGCCAGCAGCTTGGGACAGGGCCAGGGCCACGAGCAGTACTTC
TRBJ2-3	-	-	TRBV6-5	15	CASSYAGRLTDTQYF	TGTGCCAGCAGTTACGCGGGCCGCCTCACAGATACGCAGTATTTT
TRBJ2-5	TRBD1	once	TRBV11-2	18	CASSARTGWEDNEETQYF	TGTGCCAGCAGCGCCAGGACAGGGTGGGAGGATAATGAAGAGACCCAGTACTTC
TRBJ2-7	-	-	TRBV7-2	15	CASSLGGGSSYEQYF	TGTGCCAGCAGCTTAGGAGGCGGATCCTCCTACGAGCAGTACTTC
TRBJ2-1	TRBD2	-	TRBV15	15	CATSSPKGGSNEQFF	TGTGCCACCAGCAGCCCAAAGGGAGGGTCCAATGAGCAGTTCTTC
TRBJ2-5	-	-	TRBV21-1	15	CASRFGQIFQETQYF	TGTGCCAGCAGATTCGGACAGATATTCCAAGAGACCCAGTACTTC
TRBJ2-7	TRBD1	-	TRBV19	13	CASSMGQGSEQYF	TGTGCCAGTAGTATGGGACAGGGGAGCGAGCAGTACTTC
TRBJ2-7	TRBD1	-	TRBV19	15	CASSPQGQGPYEQYF	TGTGCCAGTAGTCCTCAAGGACAGGGCCCCTACGAGCAGTACTTC
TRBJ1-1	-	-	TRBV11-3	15	CASSPHESGNTEAFF	TGTGCCAGCAGCCCCCACGAATCCGGGAATACTGAAGCTTTCTTT
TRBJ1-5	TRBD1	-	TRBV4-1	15	CASSTQDRVGQPQHF	TGCGCCAGCAGCACCCAGGACAGGGTTGGACAGCCCCAGCATTTT
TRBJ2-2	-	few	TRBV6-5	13	CVASRERDGELFF	TGTGTCGCGTCCAGGGAACGTGACGGGGAGCTGTTTTTT
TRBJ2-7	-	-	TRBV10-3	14	CAISGGAAGGEQYF	TGTGCCATCAGCGGCGGGGCCGCCGGCGGCGAGCAGTACTTC
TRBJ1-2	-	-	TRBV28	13	CASSTTGMKGYTF	TGTGCCAGCAGCACAACAGGGATGAAGGGCTACACCTTC
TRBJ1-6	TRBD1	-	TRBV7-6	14	CASSVGQGISPLHF	TGTGCCAGCAGCGTTGGACAGGGCATTTCACCCCTCCACTTT
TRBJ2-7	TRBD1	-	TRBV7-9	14	CASSSGTGDYEQYF	TGTGCCAGCAGCTCCGGGACAGGGGACTACGAGCAGTACTTC
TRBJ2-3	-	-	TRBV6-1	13	CASSDLNPDTQYF	TGTGCCAGCAGTGACTTAAATCCGGATACGCAGTATTTT
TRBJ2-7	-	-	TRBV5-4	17	CASSLPLPTGSSYEQYF	TGTGCCAGCAGCTTGCCCTTACCAACGGGATCTTCCTACGAGCAGTACTTC
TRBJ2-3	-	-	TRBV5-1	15	CASSSIPGGSDTQYF	TGCGCCAGCAGCTCGATCCCTGGAGGGTCAGATACGCAGTATTTT
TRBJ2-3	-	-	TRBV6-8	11	CASQLEDTQYF	TGTGCCAGCCAGCTAGAGGATACGCAGTATTTT
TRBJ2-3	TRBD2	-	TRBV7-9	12	CASLGLADTQYF	TGTGCCAGCCTCGGACTAGCTGATACGCAGTATTTT
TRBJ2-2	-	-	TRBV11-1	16	CASSLLSAGNTGELFF	TGTGCCAGCAGCTTATTATCGGCGGGGAACACCGGGGAGCTGTTTTTT
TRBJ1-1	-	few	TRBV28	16	CASSSVRGSGNTEAFF	TGTGCCAGCAGTTCTGTTAGGGGCTCGGGGAACACTGAAGCTTTCTTT
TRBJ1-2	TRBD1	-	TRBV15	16	CATSILRDRGWDGYTF	TGTGCCACCAGCATTCTCCGGGACAGGGGGTGGGATGGCTACACCTTC
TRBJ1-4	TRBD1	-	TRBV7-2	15	CASSPTGTVNEKLFF	TGTGCCAGCAGCCCAACCGGGACAGTAAATGAAAAACTGTTTTTT
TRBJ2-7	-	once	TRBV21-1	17	CASSKVGSGHLPYEQYF	TGTGCCAGCAGCAAAGTTGGGTCGGGACACCTTCCCTACGAGCAGTACTTC
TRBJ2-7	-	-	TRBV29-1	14	CSVEEAPRGYEQYF	TGCAGCGTTGAAGAGGCACCCCGAGGGTACGAGCAGTACTTC
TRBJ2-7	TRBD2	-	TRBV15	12	CATSRGEGRQYF	TGTGCCACCAGCAGGGGGGAGGGCAGGCAGTACTTC
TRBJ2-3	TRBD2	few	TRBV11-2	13	CASSGTSGGTQYF	TGTGCCAGCAGCGGTACTAGCGGGGGGACGCAGTATTTT
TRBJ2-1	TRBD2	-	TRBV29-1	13	CSVGRRLANEQFF	TGCAGCGTTGGAAGGCGACTAGCCAATGAGCAGTTCTTC
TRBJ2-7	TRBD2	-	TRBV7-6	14	CASSHPSGSYEQYF	TGTGCCAGCAGCCACCCTAGCGGGAGCTACGAGCAGTACTTC
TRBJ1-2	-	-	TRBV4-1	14	CASSSTGVDYGYTF	TGCGCCAGCTCTTCCACCGGGGTTGACTATGGCTACACCTTC
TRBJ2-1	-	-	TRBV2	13	CASSEGLPNEQFF	TGTGCCAGCAGTGAGGGGCTCCCCAATGAGCAGTTCTTC
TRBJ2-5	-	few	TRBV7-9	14	CASSLVQTGETQYF	TGTGCCAGCAGCTTAGTTCAGACTGGCGAGACCCAGTACTTC
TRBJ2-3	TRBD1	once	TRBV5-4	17	CASSLGQTGSGTDTQYF	TGTGCCAGCAGCTTGGGACAGACAGGGAGCGGCACAGATACGCAGTATTTT
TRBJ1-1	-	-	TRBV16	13	CASSQSEGSEAFF	TGTGCCAGCAGCCAATCGGAGGGGTCTGAAGCTTTCTTT
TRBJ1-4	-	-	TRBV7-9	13	CASSLSSGNQLFF	TGTGCCAGCAGCTTAAGTTCGGGGAACCAACTGTTTTTT
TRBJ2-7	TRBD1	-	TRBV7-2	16	CASSLGPGQKTYEQYF	TGTGCCAGCAGCTTAGGTCCGGGACAGAAAACGTACGAGCAGTACTTC
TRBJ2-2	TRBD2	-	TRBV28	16	CASSFLAGENTGELFF	TGTGCCAGCAGTTTCCTAGCGGGGGAGAACACCGGGGAGCTGTTTTTT
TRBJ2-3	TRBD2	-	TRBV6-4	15	CASRRGTSGTDTQYF	TGTGCCAGCAGGCGGGGGACTAGCGGCACAGATACGCAGTATTTT
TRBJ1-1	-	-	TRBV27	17	CASSGGRGRDMNTEAFF	TGTGCCAGCAGTGGAGGTCGGGGGAGAGACATGAACACTGAAGCTTTCTTT
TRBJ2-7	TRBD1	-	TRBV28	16	CASRTGSLSVSYEQYF	TGTGCCAGCCGGACAGGTAGCTTATCGGTCTCCTACGAGCAGTACTTC